What follows are 9 T cell receptor beta chains derived from one specimen sequenced in a study of CD8 T cells in Susac syndrome. A quantity of about 0.45 to 1 ug RNA underwent reverse transcription using random hexamers. TCRdb re-derived calls from the immunoSEQ multiplex PCR reads in MiXCR, one entry per CDR3 protein. The top ten hold more than 0.3% of the sample, which has about 94,000 distinct CDR3 sequences, about 94% seen once. Sequences were obtained from CD4+ T cells from PBMCs. The receptors were sampled from a human donor with Susac syndrome.

This chain links TRBV7-2 with TRBJ2-2, with 7 bases that match TRBD2. Germline V gene sequence: CDR1 SGHTA, CDR2 FQGNSA. After removal of 6 bases from V and 4 bases from J, the junction contained 5 bases not matched to a gene. CDR3 length: 14 residues. The CDR3 DNA sequence: TGTGCCAGCAGACTAGCGTGGGTCACCGGGGAGCTGTTTTTT. It codes for CASRLAWVTGELFF.

The genes are TRBV6-6 and TRBJ1-6; weak D call: TRBD1 (6 bases). The CDR3 has 15 amino acids. Trimming left V 6 bases short and J 8 bases short, with 17 bases between. Germline loops: CDR1 MNHNY, CDR2 SVGAGI (reference sequence). CDR3 coding DNA: TGTGCCAGCAGCCCTTGGGGGCGTATGGATTCACCCCTCCACTTT. It codes for CASSPWGRMDSPLHF.

The V call is TRBV6-6, the J call TRBJ2-7; D call uncertain. The CDR3 has 12 residues. Trimming pared 4 bases from V and 3 bases from J, leaving 7 bases between. From germline, CDR1 is MNHNY and CDR2 SVGAGI (reference sequence). CDR3 sequence: CASSSVIYEQYF. In DNA, the CDR3 is TGTGCCAGCAGTTCCGTAATCTACGAGCAGTACTTC.

The rearrangement links TRBV18 to TRBJ2-6, with 9 positions matching TRBD2. CDR1 and CDR2 (germline): KGHSH, LQKENI. The CDR3 runs 20 residues. V gave up 3 bases and J gave up 0 bases; unmatched junction bases: 12. The CDR3 DNA sequence: TGTGCCAGCTCACCTGGGAGCGGGGGGCTACCCAGCTCTGGGGCCAACGTCCTGACTTTC. This codes for CASSPGSGGLPSSGANVLTF. Filled out from reference TRBV18 and TRBJ2-6, the complete variable domain reads NAGVMQNPRHLVRRRGQEARLRCSPMKGHSHVYWYRQLPEEGLKFMVYLQKENIIDESGMPKERFSAEFPKEGPSILRIQQVVRGDSAAYFCASSPGSGGLPSSGANVLTFGAGSRLTVL.

The rearrangement joins TRBV12-3 or TRBV12-4 to TRBJ2-7, with D unresolved. The CDR3 has 11 residues. Trimming stripped 5 bases from V and 6 bases from J, with 8 bases between. The CDR3 spells CASSPHGEQYF. For the CDR3, the DNA is TGTGCCAGCAGTCCCCACGGCGAGCAGTACTTC.

The CDR3 protein is CATSKIQPLDEQFF. The CDR3, as DNA: TGTGCCACCAGCAAAATACAGCCCTTGGATGAGCAGTTCTTC. The chain is built from TRBV15 and TRBJ2-1; D ambiguous. The germline V gene encodes CDR1 LNHNV and CDR2 YYDKDF (reference sequence). The CDR3 is made up of 14 amino acids. V was cut by 4 bases and J by 8 bases, with 15 bases left in between.

The chain recombines TRBV2 with TRBJ1-3; D is unresolved. V lost 8 bases to trimming and J lost 8 bases, with 10 bases between them. Germline V gene data show CDR1 as SNHLY and CDR2 as FYNNEI. The CDR3 extends over 11 amino acids. The DNA for the CDR3 is TGTGCCAGCGCCCAGTCGGACACCATATATTTT. It translates to CASAQSDTIYF.

The J gene is TRBJ2-7, the V gene TRBV30; the D is unclear. Trimming left V 5 bases short and J 3 bases short, with 11 bases between. The germline gives CDR1 GTSNPN, CDR2 SVGIG (reference sequence). The CDR3 extends over 12 amino acids. The CDR3 nucleotides read TGTGCCTGGGGGCCCCTTGGCTACGAGCAGTACTTC. Amino acids: CAWGPLGYEQYF.

The V call is TRBV5-8, the J call TRBJ1-4; unclear D gene. Germline V lookup: CDR1 SGHTS, CDR2 YDEGEE. V lost 0 bases, J lost 4 bases, and 7 bases lay in between. There are 14 residues in the CDR3. CDR3 bases: TGTGCCAGCAGCTTGGGGACCTTTAATGAAAAACTGTTTTTT. It specifies CASSLGTFNEKLFF.